A single sample gave rise to the 27 T cell receptor beta chains below, sequenced in a study of T cell responses to AZD1222 COVID-19 vaccine. The repertoire was sequenced with immunoSEQ multiplex PCR; TCRdb's copy has only in-frame clones and lacks some. The sample yields 120,000 or so clones, roughly 84% seen once. Sequencing was performed on peripheral blood, taken on day 0 of AZD1222 vaccination. The receptors were gathered from an adult in good health.

This clone came up a few times. This chain connects TRBV4-3 to TRBJ2-7; D ambiguous. Germline-derived CDR1 and CDR2 are LGHNA and YSLEER. V gave up 1 base and J gave up 3 bases, with 16 bases separating them. The CDR3 covers 16 residues. As DNA, the CDR3 is TGCGCCAGCAGCCAAGGCGCGCGTGGCACCTTCTACGAGCAGTACTTC. Its protein is CASSQGARGTFYEQYF.

The rearrangement uses TRBV25-1 and TRBJ1-2; 7 positions match TRBD1. Germline V lookup: CDR1 MGHDK, CDR2 SYGVNS. This CDR3 contains 14 residues. J gave up 4 bases and V 3 bases, and 5 bases lay outside the gene matches. This chain's CDR3 is CASSDRDRPYGYTF. CDR3 DNA sequence: TGTGCCAGCAGTGATAGGGACAGACCCTATGGCTACACCTTC.

The chain joins TRBV5-6 to TRBJ1-1; D call uncertain. V was shortened by 2 bases and J by 2 bases, with 7 bases between the two germline ends. This CDR3 has 13 amino acids. Germline V gene lookup returns CDR1 SGHDT and CDR2 YYEEEE. The CDR3 region is CASSFGSNTEAFF. CDR3 in DNA: TGTGCCAGCAGCTTTGGAAGTAACACTGAAGCTTTCTTT.

This chain connects TRBV7-8 to TRBJ1-5; no firm D call. Between the trimmed V and J ends, which lost 5 bases and 1 base, there was a span of 12 bases. Germline V gene sequence: CDR1 SGHVS, CDR2 FQNEAQ. This CDR3 is 15 amino acids long. The CDR3 sequence is CASSRGVASNQPQHF. The CDR3 DNA is TGTGCCAGCAGCCGCGGGGTGGCGAGCAATCAGCCCCAGCATTTT.

The CDR3 region is CASSPRGTYEQYF. The CDR3 nucleotides are TGTGCCAGCAGCCCCCGGGGAACTTACGAGCAGTACTTC. The chain carries TRBV5-4 and TRBJ2-7, with TRBD2 as a possible D gene (5 bases). Trimming removed 4 bases from V and 4 bases from J, with 12 bases in between. CDR1 and CDR2 from the germline V gene are SGHNT and YYREEE (reference sequence). The CDR3 runs 13 residues. Using reference TRBV5-4 and TRBJ2-7 for the parts outside the CDR3, the full variable domain is ETGVTQSPTHLIKTRGQQVTLRCSSQSGHNTVSWYQQALGQGPQFIFQYYREEENGRGNFPPRFSGLQFPNYSSELNVNALELDDSALYLCASSPRGTYEQYFGPGTRLTVT.

This clone was observed a few times. The sample carries other DNA sequences with the same CDR3. The V gene is TRBV6-2 or TRBV6-3, the J gene TRBJ1-2, with D hard to call. CDR1 and CDR2 (germline): MNHEY, SVGEGT. CDR3 length: 11 amino acids. V was cut by 2 bases and J by 5 bases, with 3 bases left in between. CDR3: CASSYNYGYTF. In DNA, the CDR3 is TGTGCCAGCAGTTACAATTATGGCTACACCTTC.

CDR3 in amino acids: CASSQIAGQYEQYF. The CDR3 DNA is TGTGCCAGCAGCCAGATCGCAGGACAGTACGAGCAGTACTTC. This chain links TRBV3-1 (or the pseudogene TRBV3-2) with TRBJ2-7, with D perhaps TRBD1 (6 bases). The CDR3 totals 14 residues. The germline V and J ends were trimmed by 3 bases and 4 bases, with 13 bases remaining between them. CDR1 and CDR2 (germline): LGHDT, YNNKEL (reference sequence).

The V gene is TRBV19, the J gene TRBJ1-5, with D perhaps matching TRBD1 (6 bases). V shed 6 bases and J shed 0 bases, with 18 bases lying between them. The CDR3 contains 17 residues. Germline V CDR1 and CDR2: LNHDA, SQIVND (reference sequence). The CDR3 protein is CASRTHKGVDSNQPQHF. The CDR3 coding sequence is TGTGCCAGTAGAACACACAAGGGGGTCGATAGCAATCAGCCCCAGCATTTT.

The J gene is TRBJ1-6, the V gene TRBV5-6; TRBD1 aligns across 8 bases. V was clipped by 2 bases and J by 10 bases; unmatched bases: 5. Germline CDR1 is SGHDT and CDR2 is YYEEEE. The CDR3 is 14 residues long. CDR3 protein: CASSFGQGPSPLHF. The DNA for the CDR3 is TGTGCCAGCAGCTTCGGACAGGGCCCCTCACCCCTCCACTTT. The entire variable domain, with the rest obtained from reference TRBV5-6 and TRBJ1-6, is as follows: DAGVTQSPTHLIKTRGQQVTLRCSPKSGHDTVSWYQQALGQGPQFIFQYYEEEERQRGNFPDRFSGHQFPNYSSELNVNALLLGDSALYLCASSFGQGPSPLHFGNGTRLTVT.

Of note for this clone: No DNA is shown, since the ends of the CDR3 on it are uncertain; the CDR3 is the one TCRdb lists. V gene TRBV27 combines with J gene TRBJ2-2. Per the germline V gene, CDR1 is MNHEY and CDR2 is SMNVEV (reference sequence). Both ends counted, the CDR3 spans 13 residues. The CDR3 loop is CASSLFGAGELFF.

This rearrangement joins TRBV27 to TRBJ2-1; 12 nucleotides align to TRBD2. V gave up 6 bases and J gave up 14 bases; unmatched junction bases: 8. In germline, CDR1 is MNHEY, CDR2 SMNVEV (reference sequence). The CDR3 has 13 amino acids. The CDR3: CASRGLAGGREFF. CDR3 DNA sequence: TGTGCCAGCAGAGGGCTAGCGGGGGGGAGGGAGTTCTTC.

A word on this clone: Other DNA sequences in the same sample also yield this CDR3. The chain links TRBV2 to TRBJ1-1; the match to TRBD1 covers 8 bases. After removal of 9 bases from V and 2 bases from J, the junction contained 5 bases not matched to a gene. Germline V gene data show CDR1 as SNHLY and CDR2 as FYNNEI. The CDR3 covers 13 residues. CDR3 coding DNA: TGTGCCAGTCGGACAGGGCTTAACACTGAAGCTTTCTTT. Its protein is CASRTGLNTEAFF.

V gene TRBV7-2 combines with J gene TRBJ1-2, with 9 bases identical to TRBD1. CDR3 size: 18 residues. Germline V CDR1 and CDR2: SGHTA, FQGNSA. With 2 bases clipped from V and 5 bases from J, the junction kept 15 bases outside the gene matches. As DNA, the CDR3 is TGTGCCAGCAGCTTATATCAGGGACAGGGAGGCAGAGGTTATGGCTACACCTTC. This codes for CASSLYQGQGGRGYGYTF.

The rearrangement links TRBV25-1 to TRBJ2-5; D perhaps matches TRBD1 (6 bases). The germline CDR1 and CDR2 sequences are MGHDK and SYGVNS. Deletions cut 4 bases from V and 14 bases from J, with 14 bases between. The CDR3 contains 11 residues. The CDR3 region is CASSAGQGLYF. CDR3 sequence (DNA): TGTGCCAGCAGTGCGGGACAAGGATTATACTTC.

This chain connects TRBV5-4 to TRBJ1-2, with D perhaps TRBD1 (6 bases). Germline V CDR1 and CDR2: SGHNT, YYREEE (reference sequence). The CDR3 runs to 15 residues. Deletions cut 6 bases from V and 1 base from J, with 16 bases between. The CDR3 loop reads CASTEIQGINYGYTF. CDR3 sequence (DNA): TGTGCCAGCACCGAGATTCAGGGGATTAACTATGGCTACACCTTC.

The V and J genes are TRBV5-1 and TRBJ2-1; 15 positions agree with TRBD2. The J segment lost 7 bases and the V segment lost 6 bases, leaving 17 bases of the junction unmatched. CDR1 SGHRS and CDR2 YFSETQ come from the germline V gene. This CDR3 spans 19 amino acids. The chain's CDR3 is CASTHRGLAGGSTGNEQFF. The CDR3 DNA reads TGCGCCAGCACCCATCGGGGACTAGCGGGGGGATCTACGGGGAATGAGCAGTTCTTC.

The chain has TRBV19 and TRBJ2-2; 7 nucleotides agree with TRBD2. The CDR3 has 16 residues. Trimming removed 5 bases from V and 0 bases from J; junction bases left unmatched: 6. CDR1 is LNHDA, CDR2 SQIVND, per germline (reference sequence). This CDR3 reads CASSPRGGPNTGELFF. Here the CDR3 DNA reads TGTGCCAGTAGTCCCCGGGGAGGGCCGAACACCGGGGAGCTGTTTTTT.

The chain employs TRBV7-9 and TRBJ1-6; no clear D. Trimming removed 5 bases at V and 14 bases at J, with 16 bases between. The CDR3 length is 13 residues. The germline V gene encodes CDR1 SEHNR and CDR2 FQNEAQ (reference sequence). The CDR3 loop reads CASSMMTPGALHF. CDR3 DNA sequence: TGTGCCAGCAGCATGATGACACCCGGGGCCCTCCACTTT.

This clone was seen more than once but under ten times. For the CDR3, the DNA is TGTGCCAGCAGTTGGCCTACCTGGTATGGGGCAGATAACACTGAAGCTTTCTTT. Protein sequence: CASSWPTWYGADNTEAFF. This rearrangement joins TRBV6-2 or TRBV6-3 to TRBJ1-1; D is possibly TRBD1 (5 bases). This CDR3 region has 18 residues. Germline CDR1 and CDR2: MNHEY and SVGEGT. Deletions cut 4 bases from V and 2 bases from J, with 23 bases between.

This clone was recorded a few times. The chain joins TRBV5-1 to TRBJ2-1, with D possibly being TRBD1 or TRBD2 (6 bases each). The V gene lost 4 bases and the J gene lost 6 bases, with 23 bases spanning the gap. This CDR3 comprises 17 residues. CDR1 and CDR2 (germline): SGHRS, YFSETQ. This chain's CDR3 is CASSPGQRVSYRNEQFF. The CDR3 DNA reads TGCGCCAGCAGCCCCGGACAGCGGGTTTCGTATCGCAATGAGCAGTTCTTC.

This clone was counted a few times. This chain connects TRBV7-8 to TRBJ1-6; D gene ambiguous. This CDR3 has 13 amino acids. Germline CDR1 is SGHVS and CDR2 is FQNEAQ. V dropped 4 bases and J dropped 9 bases, with 10 bases sitting between them. The CDR3 is CASSSPGSSPLHF. The CDR3 DNA is TGTGCCAGCAGCTCCCCAGGTAGTTCACCCCTCCACTTT.

J is TRBJ1-1 and V is TRBV21-1; the D call in the table, TRBD1, was not verified against the DNA. TRBV21-1 is tagged as a pseudogene. The CDR3 runs 16 residues. CDR3 protein: CASSKGWGPTNTEAFF. The CDR3 DNA is TGTGCCAGCAGCAAAGGATGGGGCCCAACGAACACTGAAGCTTTCTTT.

The chain couples TRBV3-1 (or the pseudogene TRBV3-2) to TRBJ2-1; D remains unclear. CDR1 and CDR2 (germline): LGHDT, YNNKEL (reference sequence). The CDR3 is made up of 15 amino acids. Trimming shortened V by 0 bases and J by 2 bases, and 8 bases separated the two germline ends. CDR3 nucleotides: TGTGCCAGCAGCCAAGAGATCTTACCCTACAATGAGCAGTTCTTC. Translating gives CASSQEILPYNEQFF.

V and J are TRBV3-1 (or the pseudogene TRBV3-2) and TRBJ1-5; 7 bases match TRBD1. The germline V gene encodes CDR1 LGHDT and CDR2 YNNKEL (reference sequence). V lost 2 bases to trimming and J lost 2 bases; unmatched junction nucleotides: 3. The CDR3 contains 15 residues. This CDR3 is CASSQKGAGNQPQHF. In DNA, the CDR3 is TGTGCCAGCAGCCAAAAGGGGGCAGGCAATCAGCCCCAGCATTTT.

This rearrangement joins TRBV27 to TRBJ2-5; TRBD1 agrees at 8 bases. The CDR3 is 14 amino acids. Germline trimming cut 3 bases from V and 5 bases from J; bases unmatched to any gene: 5. The V gene's germline CDR1 is MNHEY and CDR2 SMNVEV (reference sequence). CDR3 bases: TGTGCCAGCAGTTTGCCGGGACAGGTTGAGACCCAGTACTTC. It encodes CASSLPGQVETQYF.

This clone was observed a few times. The V call is TRBV27, the J call TRBJ2-7, with unresolved D. The ends were cut back, 3 bases at V and 3 bases at J, with 12 bases in the middle. Germline V CDR1 and CDR2: MNHEY, SMNVEV (reference sequence). The CDR3 runs 14 residues. CDR3 bases: TGTGCCAGCAGTTTTTTGGAAAAAGTCTACGAGCAGTACTTC. It translates to CASSFLEKVYEQYF.

The rearrangement joins TRBV27 to TRBJ2-2; D gene uncertain. Germline V lookup: CDR1 MNHEY, CDR2 SMNVEV (reference sequence). Trimming left V 6 bases short and J 6 bases short, with 8 bases between. There are 12 residues in the CDR3. CDR3 amino acids: CASSVTAGELFF. The DNA for the CDR3 is TGTGCCAGCAGCGTTACGGCCGGGGAGCTGTTTTTT.